Listed below are T cell receptor beta chains from one sample, sequenced in a study of cytomegalovirus exposure and HLA in healthy donors. TCRdb keeps only in-frame clones here, not all; method: immunoSEQ multiplex PCR. The sample lists some 170,000 clones; approximately 80% were seen once. Source material: PBMCs. These receptors all stem from a woman aged 18-29 years in good health and CMV-seropositive. CDR3s include the opening cysteine and the closing phenylalanine or tryptophan. Fields, in order: D gene, J gene, V gene, clone size, CDR3 protein, CDR3 DNA. D genes are given only for firm matches. Clone size is given for some rows only: seen once, a few or many times, or a class if the clone is expanded.

d_call: NA
j_call: TRBJ2-7
v_call: TRBV7-9
clone_size: NA
cdr3_aa: CASSPLQVGYEQYF
cdr3_nt: TGTGCCAGCAGCCCTCTCCAGGTTGGGTACGAGCAGTACTTC

d_call: TRBD1
j_call: TRBJ2-7
v_call: TRBV4-1
clone_size: few
cdr3_aa: CASSPRTGGTSSYEQYF
cdr3_nt: TGCGCCAGCAGCCCCCGGACAGGGGGCACGAGCTCCTACGAGCAGTACTTC

d_call: NA
j_call: TRBJ1-2
v_call: TRBV7-9
clone_size: NA
cdr3_aa: CASRPDPSEGYTF
cdr3_nt: TGTGCCAGCAGACCAGACCCCTCGGAGGGCTACACCTTC

d_call: NA
j_call: TRBJ1-3
v_call: TRBV4-3
clone_size: NA
cdr3_aa: CASSQDSRLGNTIYF
cdr3_nt: TGCGCCAGCAGCCAAGACAGTCGCCTTGGAAACACCATATATTTT

d_call: TRBD1
j_call: TRBJ2-5
v_call: TRBV27
clone_size: NA
cdr3_aa: CASGGQGRETQYF
cdr3_nt: TGTGCCAGCGGGGGACAGGGACGAGAGACCCAGTACTTC

d_call: NA
j_call: TRBJ2-6
v_call: TRBV7-6
clone_size: once
cdr3_aa: CASSFLAEASGANVLTF
cdr3_nt: TGTGCCAGCAGCTTTTTAGCGGAAGCCTCTGGGGCCAACGTCCTGACTTTC

d_call: NA
j_call: TRBJ1-5
v_call: TRBV4-1
clone_size: NA
cdr3_aa: CASSPIRGQLRDQPQHF
cdr3_nt: TGCGCCAGCAGCCCAATCCGAGGACAGTTAAGGGATCAGCCCCAGCATTTT

d_call: NA
j_call: TRBJ2-7
v_call: TRBV10-1
clone_size: NA
cdr3_aa: CASSDPGGEQYF
cdr3_nt: TGCGCCAGCAGTGACCCAGGGGGGGAGCAGTACTTC

d_call: NA
j_call: TRBJ1-6
v_call: TRBV6-1
clone_size: few
cdr3_aa: CASSEDGGLGSPLHF
cdr3_nt: TGTGCCAGCAGTGAAGACGGGGGTTTAGGCTCACCCCTCCACTTT

d_call: NA
j_call: TRBJ2-1
v_call: TRBV5-6
clone_size: NA
cdr3_aa: CASSLVVARNEQFF
cdr3_nt: TGTGCCAGCAGCTTGGTGGTAGCGAGGAATGAGCAGTTCTTC

d_call: NA
j_call: TRBJ2-5
v_call: TRBV21-1
clone_size: NA
cdr3_aa: CAKGGRVSETQYF
cdr3_nt: TGTGCCAAAGGGGGCCGGGTCTCAGAGACCCAGTACTTC

d_call: TRBD2
j_call: TRBJ2-1
v_call: TRBV7-2
clone_size: NA
cdr3_aa: CASEERGGLYDWNEQFF
cdr3_nt: TGTGCCAGCGAAGAGCGGGGGGGCCTGTACGACTGGAATGAGCAGTTCTTC

d_call: NA
j_call: TRBJ2-5
v_call: TRBV7-9
clone_size: NA
cdr3_aa: CASSLAGGGFQETQYF
cdr3_nt: TGTGCCAGCAGCTTAGCCGGCGGGGGCTTCCAAGAGACCCAGTACTTC

d_call: NA
j_call: TRBJ2-3
v_call: TRBV27
clone_size: NA
cdr3_aa: CASTFGGSTDTQYF
cdr3_nt: TGTGCCAGCACTTTCGGCGGTAGCACAGATACGCAGTATTTT

d_call: TRBD2
j_call: TRBJ2-7
v_call: TRBV5-8
clone_size: NA
cdr3_aa: CASSEEGVAGLSYEQYF
cdr3_nt: TGTGCCAGCAGCGAGGAAGGGGTAGCGGGATTAAGCTACGAGCAGTACTTC

d_call: TRBD1
j_call: TRBJ1-2
v_call: TRBV7-9
clone_size: NA
cdr3_aa: CASSLTGETNYGYTF
cdr3_nt: TGTGCCAGCAGCTTGACAGGGGAGACTAACTATGGCTACACCTTC

d_call: NA
j_call: TRBJ2-5
v_call: TRBV6-5
clone_size: NA
cdr3_aa: CASSTGLETQYF
cdr3_nt: TGTGCCAGCAGTACAGGGTTAGAGACCCAGTACTTC

d_call: TRBD2
j_call: TRBJ2-2
v_call: TRBV9
clone_size: once
cdr3_aa: CASSALAGDGGELFF
cdr3_nt: TGTGCCAGCAGCGCTCTAGCGGGTGACGGGGGGGAGCTGTTTTTT

d_call: TRBD2
j_call: TRBJ2-7
v_call: TRBV27
clone_size: NA
cdr3_aa: CASTPTGGYEQYF
cdr3_nt: TGTGCCAGCACGCCAACGGGGGGTTACGAGCAGTACTTC

d_call: TRBD2
j_call: TRBJ2-5
v_call: TRBV6-1
clone_size: NA
cdr3_aa: CASSGVAGTSGGYQETQYF
cdr3_nt: TGTGCCAGCAGTGGGGTAGCGGGGACTTCGGGGGGATATCAAGAGACCCAGTACTTC

d_call: NA
j_call: TRBJ2-3
v_call: TRBV28
clone_size: few
cdr3_aa: CASSLSPGLGSITDTQYF
cdr3_nt: TGTGCCAGCAGTCTTAGCCCGGGACTGGGTTCGATCACAGATACGCAGTATTTT

d_call: TRBD2
j_call: TRBJ2-5
v_call: TRBV5-1
clone_size: NA
cdr3_aa: CASSLEPGLAGSRETQYF
cdr3_nt: TGCGCCAGCAGCTTGGAGCCGGGACTAGCGGGGTCGAGGGAGACCCAGTACTTC

d_call: NA
j_call: TRBJ1-2
v_call: TRBV4-2
clone_size: few
cdr3_aa: CASSPGGRSQEDTF
cdr3_nt: TGTGCCAGCAGCCCGGGTGGGCGGAGTCAGGAGGACACCTTC

d_call: NA
j_call: TRBJ2-3
v_call: TRBV27
clone_size: NA
cdr3_aa: CASSSPRVLHTQYF
cdr3_nt: TGTGCCAGCAGTTCCCCCAGGGTACTCCATACGCAGTATTTT

d_call: NA
j_call: TRBJ2-7
v_call: TRBV30
clone_size: NA
cdr3_aa: CAWSVGQGRRQYF
cdr3_nt: TGTGCCTGGAGTGTAGGGCAAGGGAGGCGTCAGTACTTC

d_call: TRBD2
j_call: TRBJ2-2
v_call: TRBV2
clone_size: NA
cdr3_aa: CASSEFSGGSGELFF
cdr3_nt: TGTGCCAGCAGTGAATTTAGCGGGGGGTCCGGGGAGCTGTTTTTT

d_call: NA
j_call: TRBJ2-3
v_call: TRBV7-8
clone_size: NA
cdr3_aa: CASSLGLHTDTQYF
cdr3_nt: TGTGCCAGCAGCTTGGGCCTACACACGGATACGCAGTATTTT

d_call: NA
j_call: TRBJ1-6
v_call: TRBV2
clone_size: few
cdr3_aa: CASSENPGVNSPLHF
cdr3_nt: TGTGCCAGCAGTGAAAATCCAGGGGTCAATTCACCCCTCCACTTT

d_call: TRBD2
j_call: TRBJ2-5
v_call: TRBV5-1
clone_size: NA
cdr3_aa: CASSLASGMWETQYF
cdr3_nt: TGCGCCAGCAGCTTGGCTAGCGGGATGTGGGAGACCCAGTACTTC

d_call: TRBD1
j_call: TRBJ1-1
v_call: TRBV2
clone_size: NA
cdr3_aa: CASSEDRGRGTEAFF
cdr3_nt: TGTGCCAGCAGTGAAGACAGGGGGCGCGGGACTGAAGCTTTCTTT

d_call: NA
j_call: TRBJ1-2
v_call: TRBV5-1
clone_size: few
cdr3_aa: CASSAGPGNYGYTF
cdr3_nt: TGCGCCAGCAGCGCGGGACCAGGGAACTATGGCTACACCTTC

d_call: NA
j_call: TRBJ2-4
v_call: TRBV7-9
clone_size: once
cdr3_aa: CASSLAGASGIQYF
cdr3_nt: TGTGCCAGCAGCTTAGCCGGCGCTAGTGGCATTCAGTACTTC

d_call: TRBD1
j_call: TRBJ2-7
v_call: TRBV5-4
clone_size: NA
cdr3_aa: CASSWDRAYEQYF
cdr3_nt: TGTGCCAGCAGCTGGGACAGGGCATACGAGCAGTACTTC

d_call: NA
j_call: TRBJ2-6
v_call: TRBV10-3
clone_size: NA
cdr3_aa: CAIRKTGTGANGLTF
cdr3_nt: TGTGCCATCCGAAAGACAGGAACTGGGGCCAACGGCCTGACTTTC

d_call: NA
j_call: TRBJ2-7
v_call: TRBV15
clone_size: NA
cdr3_aa: CATRQGSSPYEQYF
cdr3_nt: TGTGCCACCAGACAGGGAAGTTCCCCCTACGAGCAGTACTTC

d_call: NA
j_call: TRBJ2-5
v_call: TRBV2
clone_size: NA
cdr3_aa: CASKVRGQETQYF
cdr3_nt: TGTGCCAGCAAAGTTAGGGGGCAAGAGACCCAGTACTTC

d_call: NA
j_call: TRBJ1-3
v_call: TRBV6-5
clone_size: NA
cdr3_aa: CASSRDTLNTIYF
cdr3_nt: TGTGCCAGCAGTCGGGACACCCTAAACACCATATATTTT

d_call: TRBD1
j_call: TRBJ2-7
v_call: TRBV6-5
clone_size: NA
cdr3_aa: CASSRTGEGEQYF
cdr3_nt: TGTGCCAGCAGTCGGACAGGGGAGGGCGAGCAGTACTTC

d_call: TRBD1
j_call: TRBJ1-2
v_call: TRBV5-4
clone_size: NA
cdr3_aa: CASSAGQGAFGYTF
cdr3_nt: TGTGCCAGCAGCGCCGGACAGGGGGCGTTTGGCTACACCTTC

d_call: NA
j_call: TRBJ2-7
v_call: TRBV6-5
clone_size: NA
cdr3_aa: CASSYPPADYEQYF
cdr3_nt: TGTGCCAGCAGTTACCCCCCGGCGGATTACGAGCAGTACTTC